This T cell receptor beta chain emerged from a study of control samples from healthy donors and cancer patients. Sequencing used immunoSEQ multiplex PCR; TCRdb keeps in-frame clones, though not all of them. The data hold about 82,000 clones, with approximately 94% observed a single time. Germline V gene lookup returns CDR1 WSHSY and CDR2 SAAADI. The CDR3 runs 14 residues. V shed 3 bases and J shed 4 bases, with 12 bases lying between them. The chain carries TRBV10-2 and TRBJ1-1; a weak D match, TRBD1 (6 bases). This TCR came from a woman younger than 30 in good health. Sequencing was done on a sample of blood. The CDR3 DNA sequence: TGCGCCAGCAGTGAACAGGGAGGAGGCACTGAAGCTTTCTTT. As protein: CASSEQGGGTEAFF.